Below, 28 T cell receptor beta chains from the same sample are listed, as sequenced in a study of PD-L1 blockade in urothelial cancer. Time point in this sample: peripheral blood 6 weeks after treatment start. Produced via immunoSEQ multiplex PCR; TCRdb's table is partial and in-frame only. The table lists 100,000 to 150,000 clones, more than 75% of them singletons. Sample: PBMCs, taken around atezolizumab (anti-PD-L1) treatment. The receptors come from a man aged 50-60 years with urothelial cancer.

The chain uses TRBV28 and TRBJ1-2; TRBD1 matches 8 bases. The V gene end was trimmed by 6 bases and the J gene end by 1 base; junction bases not matched to a gene: 4. Germline loops: CDR1 MDHEN, CDR2 SYDVKM. CDR3 length: 14 amino acids. The CDR3 region is CASRPGQVNYGYTF. The CDR3 DNA reads as TGTGCCAGCAGGCCGGGACAGGTTAACTATGGCTACACCTTC.

The CDR3 DNA reads as TGTGCCAGCAGTCGAAATTCAGGGGGCTTCTATGGCTACACCTTC. It translates to CASSRNSGGFYGYTF. V and J are TRBV28 and TRBJ1-2, with 8 nucleotides matching TRBD1. CDR3 length equals 15 residues. V was pared by 5 bases and J by 4 bases, with 9 bases of the junction left unmatched. CDR1 and CDR2 from the germline V gene are MDHEN and SYDVKM.

The rearrangement links TRBV7-3 to TRBJ2-3; D may be TRBD2 (6 bases). Germline V CDR1 and CDR2: SGHTA, FQGTGA. Trimming left V 1 base short and J 6 bases short, with 17 bases between. The CDR3 extends over 16 amino acids. CDR3 residues: CASSLNGGRILDTQYF. The CDR3 DNA is TGTGCCAGCAGCTTAAATGGTGGGAGGATACTCGATACGCAGTATTTT.

This clone was observed a few times. The chain uses TRBV30 and TRBJ1-1; D is perhaps TRBD1 (6 bases). Looked up from germline, CDR1 is GTSNPN and CDR2 is SVGIG (reference sequence). The CDR3 loop spans 12 amino acids. Trimming stripped 8 bases from V and 9 bases from J, with 19 bases between. CDR3 bases: TGTGCCACCACCTTCCGGGACATGAAAGCTTTCTTT. Translated, it gives CATTFRDMKAFF.

The chain carries TRBV7-3 and TRBJ2-5; the D is unclear. Germline V gene sequence: CDR1 SGHTA, CDR2 FQGTGA. V gave up 3 bases and J gave up 4 bases, with 9 bases separating them. The CDR3 has 13 amino acids. In DNA, the CDR3 is TGTGCCAGCAGCTTCCTCCCTCTAGAGACCCAGTACTTC. Its protein product is CASSFLPLETQYF.

This clone was observed a few times. The chain has TRBV4-1 and TRBJ2-1, with TRBD2 identical over 8 bases. The trim removed 3 bases at V and 14 bases at J, leaving 12 bases unmatched. This CDR3 contains 14 residues. The germline V gene has CDR1 MGHRA and CDR2 YSYEKL. The CDR3 DNA is TGCGCCAGCAGCCATCTAAGCCGGGAGGGCCGGGAGTTCTTC. It specifies CASSHLSREGREFF.

The chain carries TRBV19 and TRBJ1-5, with a tentative D call TRBD1 (6 bases). The CDR3 length is 16 residues. The V and J ends lost 6 bases and 4 bases respectively, with 19 bases between them. CDR1 is LNHDA, CDR2 SQIVND, per germline (reference sequence). CDR3 residues: CASRSPSSTGNQPQHF. Here the CDR3 DNA reads TGTGCCAGTAGAAGCCCCTCCTCTACAGGGAATCAGCCCCAGCATTTT.

J is TRBJ1-1 and V is TRBV9; no clear D. This CDR3 region has 13 residues. Deletions cut 3 bases from V and 4 bases from J, with 10 bases between. The germline CDR1 and CDR2 sequences are SGDLS and YYNGEE. The CDR3 DNA follows: TGTGCCAGCAGCGGACGACCGGGCACTGAAGCTTTCTTT. This translates into CASSGRPGTEAFF.

The rearrangement joins TRBV7-9 to TRBJ2-2; TRBD2 matches 8 bases. V lost 1 base to trimming and J lost 6 bases; unmatched junction nucleotides: 4. The CDR3 runs to 15 residues. Germline V lookup: CDR1 SEHNR, CDR2 FQNEAQ (reference sequence). The CDR3 here is CASSLGAGVAGELFF. The CDR3, as DNA: TGTGCCAGCAGCTTAGGAGCGGGAGTCGCCGGGGAGCTGTTTTTT.

This chain connects TRBV9 to TRBJ2-2; 7 bases map to TRBD2. Trimming cost V 0 bases and J 6 bases; bases outside gene matches: 8. This CDR3 region has 16 residues. CDR1 is SGDLS, CDR2 YYNGEE, per germline. This CDR3 reads CASSVGGSPGAGELFF. The CDR3 nucleotides are TGTGCCAGCAGCGTAGGCGGGAGCCCGGGGGCCGGGGAGCTGTTTTTT.

This clone appeared once. The V and J genes are TRBV18 and TRBJ1-2, with D perhaps matching TRBD1 (5 bases). The germline V gene has CDR1 KGHSH and CDR2 LQKENI. V was pared by 3 bases and J by 4 bases, with 12 bases between. The length of the CDR3 is 14 residues. The CDR3 bases are TGTGCCAGCTCACCCAATAAAGACAGCTATGGCTACACCTTC. It encodes CASSPNKDSYGYTF. Based on the CDR3 plus reference TRBV18 and TRBJ1-2, the full variable domain is NAGVMQNPRHLVRRRGQEARLRCSPMKGHSHVYWYRQLPEEGLKFMVYLQKENIIDESGMPKERFSAEFPKEGPSILRIQQVVRGDSAAYFCASSPNKDSYGYTFGSGTRLTVV.

The gene calls are TRBV7-9 and TRBJ1-4; a possible D gene is TRBD1 (5 bases). The germline V gene encodes CDR1 SEHNR and CDR2 FQNEAQ (reference sequence). Trimming left V 5 bases short and J 8 bases short, with 12 bases between. The CDR3 runs 13 residues. The CDR3 spells CASSILKGEKLFF. CDR3 sequence (DNA): TGTGCCAGCAGCATCCTGAAGGGGGAAAAACTGTTTTTT.

V and J are TRBV2 and TRBJ1-5, with D possibly matching TRBD1 (5 bases). The CDR3 extends over 14 amino acids. Germline V gene lookup returns CDR1 SNHLY and CDR2 FYNNEI. V was trimmed by 4 bases and J by 7 bases, leaving 14 bases between them. CDR3 in amino acids: CASSVRTGGQPQHF. The CDR3, as DNA: TGTGCCAGCAGTGTCAGGACGGGGGGACAGCCCCAGCATTTT. Full variable domain (missing parts from reference TRBV2 and TRBJ1-5): EPEVTQTPSHQVTQMGQEVILRCVPISNHLYFYWYRQILGQKVEFLVSFYNNEISEKSEIFDDQFSVERPDGSNFTLKIRSTKLEDSAMYFCASSVRTGGQPQHFGDGTRLSIL.

This rearrangement joins TRBV9 to TRBJ2-5, with a possible D match to TRBD1 (6 bases). From germline, CDR1 is SGDLS and CDR2 YYNGEE. With 1 base removed from V and 7 bases from J, the gap between germline ends came to 14 bases. The CDR3 runs 14 residues. CDR3 sequence: CASSVQGREGTQYF. In DNA, the CDR3 is TGTGCCAGCAGCGTACAGGGGCGAGAGGGGACCCAGTACTTC.

This chain links TRBV6-1 with TRBJ2-5; TRBD2 agrees at 12 bases. Unmatched junction bases numbered 4, after V lost 6 bases and J lost 5 bases. This CDR3 region has 14 residues. Germline assignment: CDR1 MNHNS and CDR2 SASEGT. Here the CDR3 DNA reads TGTGCCAGCAGACCCGGACTAGCGGGGGAGACCCAGTACTTC. Protein product: CASRPGLAGETQYF.

Only one count was recorded for this clone. The chain joins TRBV11-3 to TRBJ2-2; 8 nucleotides match TRBD2. The CDR3 is 18 residues long. Trimming cost V 3 bases and J 0 bases; bases outside gene matches: 9. Germline V gene lookup returns CDR1 SGHNT and CDR2 YENEEA. The chain's CDR3 is CASSFEFSGTTNTGELFF. As DNA, the CDR3 is TGTGCCAGCAGCTTTGAATTTAGCGGGACAACGAACACCGGGGAGCTGTTTTTT.

A single count supports this clone. The CDR3 is CAWRKQGASNEQFF. For the CDR3, the DNA is TGTGCCTGGAGAAAACAGGGGGCATCCAATGAGCAGTTCTTC. J is TRBJ2-1 and V is TRBV30, with 9 nucleotides matching TRBD1. The CDR3 loop spans 14 amino acids. CDR1 is GTSNPN, CDR2 SVGIG, per germline (reference sequence). V dropped 3 bases and J dropped 6; count of bases not matched to a gene: 6. Filled out from reference TRBV30 and TRBJ2-1, the complete variable domain reads SQTIHQWPATLVQPVGSPLSLECTVEGTSNPNLYWYRQAAGRGLQLLFYSVGIGQISSEVPQNLSASRPQDRQFILSSKKLLLSDSGFYLCAWRKQGASNEQFFGPGTRLTVL.

The genes are TRBV11-3 and TRBJ2-1; 8 nucleotides line up with TRBD1. CDR1 and CDR2 (germline): SGHNT, YENEEA. The CDR3 is 14 amino acids. J gave up 9 bases and V 4 bases, and 8 bases lay outside the gene matches. The CDR3 DNA is TGTGCCAGCAGCTCAGGGGGCGGCGGGGTTGAGCAGTTCTTC. Amino acid sequence: CASSSGGGGVEQFF. Supplemented by reference TRBV11-3 and TRBJ2-1, the full variable domain reads EAGVVQSPRYKIIEKKQPVAFWCNPISGHNTLYWYLQNLGQGPELLIRYENEEAVDDSQLPKDRFSAERLKGVDSTLKIQPAELGDSAVYLCASSSGGGGVEQFFGPGTRLTVL.

The chain joins TRBV5-1 to TRBJ2-1; D is possibly TRBD1 (5 bases). CDR3 length: 17 residues. The germline V and J ends were trimmed by 0 bases and 0 bases, with 13 bases remaining between them. Germline V CDR1 and CDR2: SGHRS, YFSETQ. Here the CDR3 DNA reads TGCGCCAGCAGCTTGGAGCAGGGTACGGTCTCCTACAATGAGCAGTTCTTC. This translates into CASSLEQGTVSYNEQFF.

The rearrangement joins TRBV2 to TRBJ2-2; 8 nucleotides match TRBD1. J was trimmed by 4 bases and V by 6 bases; bases with no gene match: 4. CDR1 and CDR2 from the germline V gene are SNHLY and FYNNEI. The CDR3 runs to 14 residues. Here the CDR3 reads CASRRTGFTGELFF. The CDR3 DNA reads TGTGCCAGCAGAAGGACAGGGTTCACCGGGGAGCTGTTTTTT.

The rearrangement joins TRBV9 to TRBJ2-7; D perhaps matches TRBD1 (5 bases). V lost 2 bases and J lost 2, with 11 bases in between. Per the germline V gene, CDR1 is SGDLS and CDR2 is YYNGEE. The CDR3 is made up of 14 amino acids. The CDR3 loop is CASSVEQATYEQYF. Here the CDR3 DNA reads TGTGCCAGCAGCGTGGAACAGGCGACCTACGAGCAGTACTTC.

The chain carries TRBV7-9 and TRBJ2-1, with TRBD2 matching 7 bases. Germline values: CDR1 SEHNR, CDR2 FQNEAQ (reference sequence). The CDR3 has 16 amino acids. The J segment lost 0 bases and the V segment lost 2 bases, leaving 4 bases of the junction unmatched. The CDR3 DNA follows: TGTGCCAGCAGCTTAATACGCGGGAGCTCCTACAATGAGCAGTTCTTC. Its protein is CASSLIRGSSYNEQFF.

The gene calls are TRBV5-1 and TRBJ1-6, with 8 bases identical to TRBD1. This CDR3 is built from 16 residues. Trimming took 3 bases from V and 2 from J; bases not matched to a gene: 4. Germline assignment: CDR1 SGHRS and CDR2 YFSETQ. CDR3 residues: CASSSRGQTYNSPLHF. The DNA of the CDR3 is TGCGCCAGCAGCTCCAGGGGGCAAACCTATAATTCACCCCTCCACTTT.

The J gene is TRBJ1-5, the V gene TRBV6-1; 7 bases agree with TRBD1. Germline V gene lookup returns CDR1 MNHNS and CDR2 SASEGT. This CDR3 contains 15 residues. Losses at the gene ends were 6 bases for V and 0 bases for J; bases not matched to a gene: 5. The CDR3 loop is CASSGTVNSNQPQHF. The DNA of the CDR3 is TGTGCCAGCAGCGGGACAGTAAATAGCAATCAGCCCCAGCATTTT.

CDR3: CASGGQGREKLFF. The CDR3 bases are TGTGCCAGTGGCGGACAGGGGAGGGAAAAACTGTTTTTT. The V gene is TRBV19, the J gene TRBJ1-4; 9 bases agree with TRBD1. This CDR3 contains 13 residues. With V trimmed by 8 bases and J by 8 bases, 6 bases remained unmatched. Germline values: CDR1 LNHDA, CDR2 SQIVND (reference sequence).

This sequence joins TRBV2 and TRBJ2-7; perhaps TRBD2 as D (5 bases). The CDR3 runs 14 residues. Trimming took 3 bases from V and 2 from J, leaving 11 bases between them. CDR1 and CDR2 (germline): SNHLY, FYNNEI. In nucleotides, the CDR3 is TGTGCCAGCAGTGAGGTTGCGGAGGCCTACGAGCAGTACTTC. It encodes CASSEVAEAYEQYF.

The chain has TRBV11-2 and TRBJ2-3, with 16 bases lining up with TRBD2. There are 18 residues in the CDR3. CDR1 SGHAT and CDR2 FQNNGV come from the germline V gene. Trimming took 4 bases from V and 5 from J; bases not matched to a gene: 9. This chain's CDR3 is CASSWGTSGRAFGDTQYF. In DNA, the CDR3 is TGTGCCAGCAGCTGGGGGACTAGCGGGAGGGCCTTTGGAGATACGCAGTATTTT.

The chain couples TRBV5-1 to TRBJ2-1; no definite D call. The germline V and J ends were trimmed by 0 bases and 12 bases, with 10 bases remaining between them. The CDR3 sequence is 12 residues long. Per the germline V gene, CDR1 is SGHRS and CDR2 is YFSETQ. The CDR3 protein is CASSLAGAPQFF. The CDR3 nucleotides read TGCGCCAGCAGCTTGGCCGGAGCGCCGCAGTTCTTC.